This TCR beta chain stems from a study of cytomegalovirus exposure and HLA in healthy donors. Whole-study results and caveats: In a later analysis, a genetic analysis reported fewer productive-TCR N-insertions in an Asian-associated ancestry cluster than the cohort average. Associated with HLA alleles at 0.05 false discovery rate in a later analysis were 16,951 TCR beta sequences.

Use of 60 Vbeta and 13 Jbeta primers characterized the PCR. How the authors handled the data: Later work found tens of millions of unique TCR beta chains, with 9.5 million to 12 million shared. Profiled with immunoSEQ multiplex PCR; TCRdb holds only in-frame clones, not every one. D and trimming come from the DNA, and the V and J calls and clone size come from that table. The sample shows about 190,000 clones, roughly four fifths of them seen only once. Looked up from germline, CDR1 is MGHDK and CDR2 is SYGVNS. With 3 bases removed from V and 4 bases from J, the gap between germline ends came to 12 bases. The CDR3 runs to 14 residues. Note on this clone: What it binds is unknown.

The receptor comes from a man between 45 and 60 years old in good health and CMV-seronegative. V is TRBV25-1 and J is TRBJ1-2; the D is unclear. What was sequenced was PBMCs. The CDR3 is CASSEPTSGYGYTF. DNA of the CDR3: TGTGCCAGCAGTGAGCCTACTTCTGGCTATGGCTACACCTTC.